These 19 T cell receptor beta chains came from one sample sequenced in a study of stem cell transplantation in POMP-related autoinflammatory disease. Assay: immunoSEQ multiplex PCR; the TCRdb copy retains only in-frame clones and omits some. The table records some 30,000 clones, around 88% of them present only once. Sequencing was performed on CD4+ T cells from PBMCs, taken before stem cell transplantation. These TCRs come from a human donor with POMP-related autoinflammation and immune dysregulation (PRAID).

This chain uses TRBV6-1 with TRBJ1-1; D unresolved. The CDR3 covers 16 residues. CDR1 is MNHNS and CDR2 is SASEGT in the germline V gene. The V end lost 0 bases, the J end lost 2 bases, and 13 bases lay between the germline ends. The CDR3 bases are TGTGCCAGCAGTGAAGCAGTAGGCCTTCCTAACACTGAAGCTTTCTTT. Its translation: CASSEAVGLPNTEAFF.

A few counts support this clone. V gene TRBV2 combines with J gene TRBJ1-5; D unclear. Germline assignment: CDR1 SNHLY and CDR2 FYNNEI. This CDR3 contains 16 residues. Trimming removed 2 bases from V and 2 bases from J, with 13 bases in between. CDR3 bases: TGTGCCAGCAGTGAAAATGGGAGGGCTCGCAATCAGCCCCAGCATTTT. Translated: CASSENGRARNQPQHF.

The chain employs TRBV4-2 and TRBJ1-2, with 8 bases lining up with TRBD1. CDR1 and CDR2 (germline): LGHNA, YNFKEQ. This CDR3 region has 16 residues. V gave up 0 bases and J gave up 0 bases; unmatched junction bases: 3. Written as DNA, the CDR3 is TGTGCCAGCAGCCAAGACTGGACAGGGACTAACTATGGCTACACCTTC. It translates to CASSQDWTGTNYGYTF.

The rearrangement uses TRBV19 and TRBJ2-1; 7 nucleotides line up with TRBD2. Germline lookup yields CDR1 LNHDA and CDR2 SQIVND (reference sequence). The CDR3 length is 16 residues. J gave up 3 bases and V 4 bases, and 9 bases lay outside the gene matches. The CDR3 DNA reads TGTGCCAGTAGTAGCCTCCTCACGGGGGGCTACAATGAGCAGTTCTTC. Translated: CASSSLLTGGYNEQFF.

This chain links TRBV15 with TRBJ1-3, with D uncertain. The CDR3 covers 15 residues. Trimming shortened V by 0 bases and J by 0 bases, and 6 bases separated the two germline ends. Germline V lookup: CDR1 LNHNV, CDR2 YYDKDF (reference sequence). In DNA, the CDR3 is TGTGCCACCAGCAGAGATAGACCCTCTGGAAACACCATATATTTT. Its protein product is CATSRDRPSGNTIYF.

V and J are TRBV19 and TRBJ2-5, with TRBD2 matching 13 bases. The CDR3 has 16 residues. The V gene end was trimmed by 5 bases and the J gene end by 4 bases; junction bases not matched to a gene: 7. From germline, CDR1 is LNHDA and CDR2 SQIVND (reference sequence). The CDR3 DNA reads TGTGCCAGTAGTCCCGGACTAGCGGGAGCTGGAGAGACCCAGTACTTC. Translation gives CASSPGLAGAGETQYF.

The chain couples TRBV6-1 to TRBJ1-2, with 7 bases fitting TRBD1. The CDR3 contains 13 residues. Trimming cost V 4 bases and J 6 bases; bases outside gene matches: 5. Per germline, CDR1 MNHNS and CDR2 SASEGT. CDR3 nucleotide sequence: TGTGCCAGCAGTGTAGGGGGCGCGGATGGCTACACCTTC. Translating it yields CASSVGGADGYTF.

V usage is TRBV25-1 and J usage is TRBJ1-6, with TRBD1 identical over 7 bases. CDR1 and CDR2 from the germline V gene are MGHDK and SYGVNS. CDR3 size: 14 residues. V lost 4 bases to trimming and J lost 6 bases; unmatched junction nucleotides: 3. The CDR3 region has the DNA TGTGCCAGCAGTGGCACAGGGGTTAATTCACCCCTCCACTTT. Protein: CASSGTGVNSPLHF.

The V call is TRBV7-3, the J call TRBJ1-6, with D perhaps TRBD1 (6 bases). The CDR3 runs to 15 residues. The V gene lost 3 bases and the J gene lost 9 bases, with 15 bases spanning the gap. Germline V lookup: CDR1 SGHTA, CDR2 FQGTGA. CDR3: CASSLTGRGSSPLHF. The DNA for the CDR3 is TGTGCCAGCAGCTTGACAGGTCGGGGTAGTTCACCCCTCCACTTT.

This sequence joins TRBV5-1 and TRBJ2-3; 7 bases match TRBD2. Germline V gives CDR1 SGHRS, CDR2 YFSETQ. The CDR3 is 17 amino acids. J lost 0 bases, V lost 0 bases, and 7 bases had no gene match. This CDR3 is CASSLDPSGTSTDTQYF. CDR3 coding DNA: TGCGCCAGCAGCTTGGACCCGAGCGGGACTAGCACAGATACGCAGTATTTT.

A single count supports this clone. This chain connects TRBV18 to TRBJ2-6; TRBD2 is a possible D gene (6 bases). CDR1 is KGHSH, CDR2 LQKENI, per germline. V lost 3 bases, J lost 2 bases, and 14 bases lay in between. The CDR3 spans 17 residues. The CDR3 loop is CASSPGGGRAGANVLTF. The CDR3 DNA reads as TGTGCCAGCTCACCGGGAGGAGGAAGGGCTGGGGCCAACGTCCTGACTTTC.

V gene TRBV7-2 combines with J gene TRBJ1-2; 10 bases match TRBD1. This CDR3 is 14 amino acids long. Germline-derived CDR1 and CDR2 are SGHTA and FQGNSA. The J segment lost 2 bases and the V segment lost 6 bases, leaving 3 bases of the junction unmatched. The CDR3 nucleotides are TGTGCCAGCAGAAGACAGGGGGCGAACTATGGCTACACCTTC. It specifies CASRRQGANYGYTF.

The chain couples TRBV27 to TRBJ2-3, with 7 positions matching TRBD2. The J segment lost 6 bases and the V segment lost 10 bases, leaving 19 bases of the junction unmatched. The CDR3 sequence is 16 residues long. The germline V gene encodes CDR1 MNHEY and CDR2 SMNVEV (reference sequence). The CDR3 loop reads CATRLRLADPWDTQYF. The CDR3 DNA sequence: TGTGCCACCCGCCTACGGCTAGCGGACCCGTGGGATACGCAGTATTTT.

The chain is built from TRBV6-5 and TRBJ2-7; tentatively, D is TRBD1 (6 bases). Germline CDR1 is MNHEY and CDR2 is SVGAGI. V gave up 2 bases and J gave up 3 bases, with 11 bases separating them. The CDR3 covers 14 residues. The CDR3 DNA reads TGTGCCAGCAGTTACATCCTAGGGGGCTACGAGCAGTACTTC. Translating it yields CASSYILGGYEQYF.

This chain uses TRBV5-6 with TRBJ1-2; the D gene is possibly TRBD1 (6 bases). V was trimmed by 5 bases and J by 3 bases, leaving 17 bases between them. This CDR3 contains 15 residues. The V gene's germline CDR1 is SGHDT and CDR2 YYEEEE. In DNA form, the CDR3 reads TGTGCCAGCAGTATGGGGGCGATGGGGGACTATGGCTACACCTTC. It encodes CASSMGAMGDYGYTF.

CDR3 region: CASSFSGSSGDTQYF. For the CDR3, the DNA is TGCGCCAGCAGCTTTAGCGGGAGTAGTGGAGATACGCAGTATTTT. The V and J genes are TRBV5-1 and TRBJ2-3; the match to TRBD2 covers 9 bases. The trim removed 2 bases at V and 5 bases at J, leaving 6 bases unmatched. The CDR3 extends over 15 amino acids. The germline V gene encodes CDR1 SGHRS and CDR2 YFSETQ.

The chain has TRBV13 and TRBJ1-2; 9 positions agree with TRBD1. Germline CDR1 is PRHDT and CDR2 is FYEKMQ (reference sequence). Losses at the gene ends were 4 bases for V and 1 base for J; bases not matched to a gene: 1. The CDR3 spans 14 residues. The CDR3 sequence is CASSSTGGNYGYTF. The CDR3 bases are TGTGCCAGCAGCTCGACAGGGGGTAACTATGGCTACACCTTC.

A single count supports this clone. The J gene is TRBJ1-2, the V gene TRBV6-5; TRBD1 might be the D (6 bases). CDR1 is MNHEY, CDR2 SVGAGI, per germline. The germline V and J ends were trimmed by 0 bases and 3 bases, with 8 bases remaining between them. This CDR3 contains 14 residues. The CDR3 sequence is CASSYSRQDYGYTF. CDR3 in DNA: TGTGCCAGCAGTTACTCCAGACAGGACTATGGCTACACCTTC.

The gene calls are TRBV28 and TRBJ1-2; 8 nucleotides line up with TRBD1. The CDR3 has 13 amino acids. After removal of 5 bases from V and 7 bases from J, the junction contained 6 bases not matched to a gene. The germline V gene encodes CDR1 MDHEN and CDR2 SYDVKM. The CDR3 sequence is CASSIRGRTGYTF. CDR3 DNA: TGTGCCAGCAGTATCAGGGGGCGAACTGGCTACACCTTC.